A single sample gave rise to the 4 T cell receptor beta chains below, sequenced in a study of beta chain features in type 1 diabetes (dated by TCRdb to 2017 to 2018). Library method: the immunoSEQ multiplex PCR assay. The entire amount of isolated RNA was reverse transcribed using the High Capacity cDNA Reverse Transcription Kit, so the sequenced TCRB transcripts were expressed ones. TCRdb holds this immuneACCESS table with in-frame rearrangements only. Some clones are missing; in checked studies, unresolved V genes explain under half, and the rest has no known cause. This sample holds fewer than 150,000 clones; about 7% were observed only once. The biggest ten clones account for approximately 1.5% of the sample. Source material: central memory CD4+ T cells from blood. These TCRs come from a woman in her twenties or thirties in good health.

CDR3 nucleotide sequence: TGTGCCAGCTCAATTCTGACTAGCGGGAGCAACAATGAGCAGTTCTTC. Translated, it gives CASSILTSGSNNEQFF. J is TRBJ2-1 and V is TRBV18; 12 bases match TRBD2. The V gene end was trimmed by 5 bases and the J gene end by 5 bases; junction bases not matched to a gene: 7. Germline CDR1 and CDR2: KGHSH and LQKENI. The CDR3 consists of 16 residues.

This clone came up many times. The chain recombines TRBV10-3 with TRBJ2-1; tentative D call: TRBD2 (7 bases). There are 13 residues in the CDR3. V was shortened by 7 bases and J by 7 bases, with 14 bases between the two germline ends. Germline V gene sequence: CDR1 ENHRY, CDR2 SYGVKD. The CDR3 loop is CAIKGGGWNEQFF. CDR3 nucleotide sequence: TGTGCCATCAAGGGGGGGGGCTGGAATGAGCAGTTCTTC.

This clone turned up a few times. The chain is built from TRBV11-3 and TRBJ1-1, with D perhaps TRBD1 (6 bases). The CDR3 extends over 13 amino acids. Germline V gene data show CDR1 as SGHNT and CDR2 as YENEEA. Trimming removed 5 bases from V and 3 bases from J, with 10 bases in between. The CDR3 spells CASSADSYTEAFF. The DNA for the CDR3 is TGTGCCAGCAGCGCGGACAGTTACACTGAAGCTTTCTTT.

This clone occurred many times. The gene calls are TRBV28 and TRBJ2-3; D unclear. The CDR3 is 12 amino acids. Germline V lookup: CDR1 MDHEN, CDR2 SYDVKM. V lost 2 bases and J 8 bases, leaving 8 bases between the germline ends. The CDR3 spells CASSLTLGTQYF. In DNA form, the CDR3 reads TGTGCCAGCAGTTTAACGCTAGGTACGCAGTATTTT.